The 26 T cell receptor beta chains given below trace back to one sample, sequenced in a study of T cell clones after liver transplantation. Libraries were prepared by immunoSEQ multiplex PCR; TCRdb keeps only in-frame clonotypes and omits some of them. This table has fewer than 85,000 clones, roughly 80% appearing once. The sequencing here drew on CD4+ T cells from blood, taken at the 22-month timepoint. These receptors originate from a human patient who received a liver transplant. Part of the T cell pool may stem from the graft donor.

The gene calls are TRBV7-3 and TRBJ2-5; 7 nucleotides align to TRBD2. Germline loops: CDR1 SGHTA, CDR2 FQGTGA. The CDR3 totals 17 residues. J lost 2 bases, V lost 4 bases, and 13 bases had no gene match. CDR3: CASSSTSGGSGQETQYF. CDR3 coding DNA: TGTGCCAGCAGCTCCACCTCTGGCGGGAGTGGACAAGAGACCCAGTACTTC.

The chain recombines TRBV7-2 with TRBJ1-5, with D unresolved. The V end lost 3 bases, the J end lost 4 bases, and 7 bases lay between the germline ends. The germline V gene encodes CDR1 SGHTA and CDR2 FQGNSA. This CDR3 spans 13 amino acids. DNA for the CDR3: TGTGCCAGCAGCTTGGCGGATAATCAGCCCCAGCATTTT. As protein: CASSLADNQPQHF.

This chain uses TRBV27 with TRBJ2-3; 11 positions agree with TRBD2. Germline V gene lookup returns CDR1 MNHEY and CDR2 SMNVEV (reference sequence). V shed 9 bases and J 5 bases; nucleotides not matched to a gene: 10. The CDR3 is made up of 15 amino acids. The CDR3 region has the DNA TGTGCCAGTCGGCTCACTAGCGGGAGCGTAGATACGCAGTATTTT. This translates into CASRLTSGSVDTQYF.

The chain uses TRBV9 and TRBJ1-2; 7 bases map to TRBD1. The CDR3 consists of 15 residues. V shed 2 bases and J 4 bases; nucleotides not matched to a gene: 8. Germline lookup yields CDR1 SGDLS and CDR2 YYNGEE. DNA of the CDR3: TGTGCCAGCAGCGTCCAATCCCGGGACAGCTATGGCTACACCTTC. Translation: CASSVQSRDSYGYTF.

The chain couples TRBV11-1 to TRBJ2-7, with D perhaps matching TRBD1 (7 bases). The germline V gene has CDR1 SGHAT and CDR2 FQDESV (reference sequence). The V end lost 5 bases, the J end lost 0 bases, and 14 bases lay between the germline ends. The CDR3 has 15 amino acids. The CDR3 DNA follows: TGTGCCAGCAGCCAGGAGGAGGGGGCCTCCTACGAGCAGTACTTC. It is translated as CASSQEEGASYEQYF.

This clone was picked up a small number of times. Within the sample, other DNA sequences also encode this same CDR3. The J gene is TRBJ2-7, the V gene TRBV9; D uncertain. This CDR3 spans 12 amino acids. Germline V CDR1 and CDR2: SGDLS, YYNGEE. V shed 0 bases and J shed 7 bases, with 8 bases lying between them. The CDR3 DNA reads TGTGCCAGCAGCGTAGATCGTGGGGAGCAGTACTTC. Translation gives CASSVDRGEQYF.

The chain has TRBV4-3 and TRBJ1-4; tentatively, D is TRBD1 (5 bases). The V and J ends lost 4 bases and 1 base respectively, with 13 bases between them. Germline V lookup: CDR1 LGHNA, CDR2 YSLEER. This CDR3 is 16 amino acids long. The CDR3 reads CASSLTSGGTNEKLFF. The CDR3 DNA is TGCGCCAGCAGCCTAACTAGCGGGGGAACTAATGAAAAACTGTTTTTT.

V usage is TRBV6-6 and J usage is TRBJ1-2; D gene unclear. Per the germline V gene, CDR1 is MNHNY and CDR2 is SVGAGI (reference sequence). V lost 8 bases, J lost 5 bases, and 12 bases lay in between. The CDR3 runs to 12 residues. The CDR3 reads CASGHGEYGYTF. DNA of the CDR3: TGTGCCAGCGGCCACGGGGAATATGGCTACACCTTC.

The CDR3 spells CASQTGSSYNEQFF. CDR3 nucleotide sequence: TGTGCCAGCCAAACAGGCAGCTCCTACAATGAGCAGTTCTTC. The V gene is TRBV9, the J gene TRBJ2-1; D might be TRBD1 (5 bases). Between the trimmed V and J ends, which lost 7 bases and 0 bases, there was a span of 11 bases. The V gene's germline CDR1 is SGDLS and CDR2 YYNGEE. The CDR3 covers 14 residues.

The CDR3 sequence: CAIRNGTANYGYTF. CDR3 nucleotides: TGTGCCATCAGGAACGGGACAGCTAACTATGGCTACACCTTC. The gene calls are TRBV10-3 and TRBJ1-2; 7 bases map to TRBD1. Looked up from germline, CDR1 is ENHRY and CDR2 is SYGVKD. V shed 6 bases, J shed 0 bases, and the junction held 4 bases outside the gene matches. The CDR3 has 14 residues.

This chain links TRBV14 with TRBJ1-3; 7 bases fit TRBD1. The CDR3 is 14 amino acids. From germline, CDR1 is SGHDN and CDR2 FVKESK. The V gene end was trimmed by 1 base and the J gene end by 7 bases; junction bases not matched to a gene: 4. CDR3 loop: CASSQGDSWNTIYF. Here the CDR3 DNA reads TGTGCCAGCAGCCAAGGGGACAGTTGGAACACCATATATTTT.

The chain recombines TRBV5-4 with TRBJ1-1; D remains ambiguous. Germline V gene lookup returns CDR1 SGHNT and CDR2 YYREEE (reference sequence). V lost 1 base and J lost 8, with 12 bases in between. The CDR3 contains 13 residues. The CDR3 bases are TGTGCCAGCAGCTTGTTCTCCCTCTCGGAAGCTTTCTTT. Encoded protein: CASSLFSLSEAFF.

J is TRBJ1-2 and V is TRBV4-3; TRBD1 is a possible D gene (5 bases). The length of the CDR3 is 15 residues. Germline V gene data show CDR1 as LGHNA and CDR2 as YSLEER. Trimming took 0 bases from V and 3 from J, leaving 11 bases between them. The CDR3 DNA reads TGCGCCAGCAGCCAAGATTTTAGGACACACTATGGCTACACCTTC. Translated: CASSQDFRTHYGYTF.

This clone was seen more than once but under ten times. The rearrangement links TRBV5-6 to TRBJ2-5; 9 bases map to TRBD2. The V gene's germline CDR1 is SGHDT and CDR2 YYEEEE. The CDR3 runs to 15 residues. V gave up 2 bases and J gave up 5 bases; unmatched junction bases: 7. CDR3 in DNA: TGTGCCAGCAGCTTTAAGCGGGGGGCGGGGGAGACCCAGTACTTC. Translating gives CASSFKRGAGETQYF.

The CDR3 region is CASRWDSPDRPQHF. CDR3 bases: TGTGCCAGCAGATGGGACAGCCCCGATCGGCCCCAGCATTTT. V and J are TRBV2 and TRBJ1-5, with TRBD1 matching over 7 bases. V dropped 6 bases and J dropped 9; count of bases not matched to a gene: 11. The CDR3 runs 14 residues. Germline CDR1 reads SNHLY; CDR2 reads FYNNEI.

CDR3 sequence (DNA): TGTGCCAGTAGTTCCCACGGGCTGGATTCACCCCTCCACTTT. This translates into CASSSHGLDSPLHF. The rearrangement uses TRBV19 and TRBJ1-6, with D unclear. This CDR3 spans 14 amino acids. Between the trimmed V and J ends, which lost 5 bases and 8 bases, there was a span of 13 bases. Per germline, CDR1 LNHDA and CDR2 SQIVND (reference sequence).

This rearrangement joins TRBV11-3 to TRBJ2-7; 8 bases fit TRBD1. Per the germline V gene, CDR1 is SGHNT and CDR2 is YENEEA. The CDR3 loop spans 16 amino acids. The V segment lost 5 bases and the J segment 6 bases; nucleotides outside the gene matches: 15. This CDR3 reads CASSPAGTGGAVEQYF. For the CDR3, the DNA is TGTGCCAGCAGCCCTGCCGGGACAGGAGGGGCGGTCGAGCAGTACTTC.

This clone was found once. The chain combines TRBV11-2 with TRBJ2-3; 8 bases agree with TRBD2. J gave up 2 bases and V 2 bases, and 9 bases lay outside the gene matches. Germline CDR1 is SGHAT and CDR2 is FQNNGV. The CDR3 contains 17 residues. The CDR3 sequence is CASSLYTRGGPTDTQYF. The CDR3 DNA reads TGTGCCAGCAGCTTATATACTCGGGGGGGACCCACAGATACGCAGTATTTT.

The chain is built from TRBV9 and TRBJ1-1; no reliable D call. V was trimmed by 0 bases and J by 2 bases, leaving 5 bases between them. The germline V gene encodes CDR1 SGDLS and CDR2 YYNGEE. CDR3 length: 13 residues. CDR3: CASSVGTNTEAFF. DNA for the CDR3: TGTGCCAGCAGCGTAGGGACTAACACTGAAGCTTTCTTT.

The V and J genes are TRBV27 and TRBJ1-1; the match to TRBD1 covers 8 bases. The CDR3 is made up of 14 amino acids. Per the germline V gene, CDR1 is MNHEY and CDR2 is SMNVEV (reference sequence). V lost 6 bases, J lost 6 bases, and 9 bases stayed unmatched. The CDR3 bases are TGTGCCAGCAGCAAACAGGGGGGAGGGTCTGAAGCTTTCTTT. Residues: CASSKQGGGSEAFF.

The chain joins TRBV23-1 to TRBJ2-2; maybe TRBD1 (5 bases). TRBV23-1 is an ORF for which the function is uncertain. The CDR3 has 15 amino acids. The ends were cut back, 5 bases at V and 2 bases at J, with 12 bases in the middle. For the CDR3, the DNA is TGCGCCAGCAGTAACCAGGGTGAAAACACCGGGGAGCTGTTTTTT. Protein product: CASSNQGENTGELFF.

The rearrangement joins TRBV5-1 to TRBJ1-5; D perhaps matches TRBD1 (5 bases). CDR3 length: 13 amino acids. The V end was cut by 4 bases, the J end by 4 bases, with 9 bases between. CDR1 and CDR2 from the germline V gene are SGHRS and YFSETQ. Here the CDR3 reads CASSLDTNQPQHF. CDR3 DNA: TGCGCCAGCAGCCTGGACACAAATCAGCCCCAGCATTTT.

The chain links TRBV28 to TRBJ2-7; 7 nucleotides match TRBD1. The V gene end was trimmed by 5 bases and the J gene end by 3 bases; junction bases not matched to a gene: 10. Germline CDR1 reads MDHEN; CDR2 reads SYDVKM. The CDR3 covers 15 residues. The CDR3, as DNA: TGTGCCAGCAGTGCGACAGGGTGGGTGGGCTACGAGCAGTACTTC. Protein product: CASSATGWVGYEQYF.

The genes are TRBV11-1 and TRBJ1-1; D might be TRBD1 (5 bases). The ends were cut back, 6 bases at V and 3 bases at J, with 11 bases in the middle. Germline values: CDR1 SGHAT, CDR2 FQDESV (reference sequence). CDR3 length: 13 residues. CDR3 nucleotide sequence: TGTGCCAGCAGATATATACAGGACACTGAAGCTTTCTTT. Translated, it gives CASRYIQDTEAFF.

This sequence joins TRBV18 and TRBJ2-7; TRBD1 matches at 7 bases. The CDR3 loop spans 14 amino acids. The germline CDR1 and CDR2 sequences are KGHSH and LQKENI. The trim removed 3 bases at V and 3 bases at J, leaving 5 bases unmatched. DNA for the CDR3: TGTGCCAGCTCACCTGGACAGGAATACTACGAGCAGTACTTC. As protein: CASSPGQEYYEQYF.

The genes are TRBV14 and TRBJ2-2, with D possibly being TRBD1 or TRBD2 (5 bases each). Germline V lookup: CDR1 SGHDN, CDR2 FVKESK. The CDR3 contains 13 residues. V lost 5 bases and J 7 bases, leaving 11 bases between the germline ends. CDR3 nucleotide sequence: TGTGCCAGCAGCGGGACGAGAATCGGGGAGCTGTTTTTT. Protein: CASSGTRIGELFF.